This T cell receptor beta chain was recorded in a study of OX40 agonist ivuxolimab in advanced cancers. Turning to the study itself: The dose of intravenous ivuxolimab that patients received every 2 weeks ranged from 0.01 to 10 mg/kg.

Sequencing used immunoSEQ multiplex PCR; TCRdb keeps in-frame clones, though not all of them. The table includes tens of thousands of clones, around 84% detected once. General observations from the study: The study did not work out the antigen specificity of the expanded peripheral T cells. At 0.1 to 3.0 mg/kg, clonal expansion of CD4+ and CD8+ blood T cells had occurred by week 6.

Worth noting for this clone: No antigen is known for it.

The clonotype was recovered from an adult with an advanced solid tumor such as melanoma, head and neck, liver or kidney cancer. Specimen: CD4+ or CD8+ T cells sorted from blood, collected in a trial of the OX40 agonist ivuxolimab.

The CDR3 bases are TGTGCCAGCAGCCAGACCTCCCCCGGGGCGCAGTATTTT. Translating gives CASSQTSPGAQYF. V is TRBV7-6 and J is TRBJ2-3; a possible D gene is TRBD2 (5 bases). CDR3 size: 13 residues. Germline V gene lookup returns CDR1 SGHVS and CDR2 FNYEAQ. V shed 5 bases and J shed 10 bases, with 16 bases lying between them.